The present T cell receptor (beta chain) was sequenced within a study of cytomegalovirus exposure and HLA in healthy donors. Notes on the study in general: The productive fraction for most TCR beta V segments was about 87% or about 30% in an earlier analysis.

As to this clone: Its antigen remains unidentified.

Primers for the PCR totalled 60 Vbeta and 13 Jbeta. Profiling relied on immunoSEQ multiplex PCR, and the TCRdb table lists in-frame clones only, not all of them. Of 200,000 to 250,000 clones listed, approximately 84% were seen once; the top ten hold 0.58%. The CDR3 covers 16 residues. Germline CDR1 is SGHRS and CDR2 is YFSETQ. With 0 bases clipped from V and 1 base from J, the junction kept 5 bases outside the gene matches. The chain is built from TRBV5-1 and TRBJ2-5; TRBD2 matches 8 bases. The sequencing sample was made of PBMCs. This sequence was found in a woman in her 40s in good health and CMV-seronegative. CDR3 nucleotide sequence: TGCGCCAGCAGCTTGGTGGGTAGCGGGGCCCAAGAGACCCAGTACTTC. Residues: CASSLVGSGAQETQYF.